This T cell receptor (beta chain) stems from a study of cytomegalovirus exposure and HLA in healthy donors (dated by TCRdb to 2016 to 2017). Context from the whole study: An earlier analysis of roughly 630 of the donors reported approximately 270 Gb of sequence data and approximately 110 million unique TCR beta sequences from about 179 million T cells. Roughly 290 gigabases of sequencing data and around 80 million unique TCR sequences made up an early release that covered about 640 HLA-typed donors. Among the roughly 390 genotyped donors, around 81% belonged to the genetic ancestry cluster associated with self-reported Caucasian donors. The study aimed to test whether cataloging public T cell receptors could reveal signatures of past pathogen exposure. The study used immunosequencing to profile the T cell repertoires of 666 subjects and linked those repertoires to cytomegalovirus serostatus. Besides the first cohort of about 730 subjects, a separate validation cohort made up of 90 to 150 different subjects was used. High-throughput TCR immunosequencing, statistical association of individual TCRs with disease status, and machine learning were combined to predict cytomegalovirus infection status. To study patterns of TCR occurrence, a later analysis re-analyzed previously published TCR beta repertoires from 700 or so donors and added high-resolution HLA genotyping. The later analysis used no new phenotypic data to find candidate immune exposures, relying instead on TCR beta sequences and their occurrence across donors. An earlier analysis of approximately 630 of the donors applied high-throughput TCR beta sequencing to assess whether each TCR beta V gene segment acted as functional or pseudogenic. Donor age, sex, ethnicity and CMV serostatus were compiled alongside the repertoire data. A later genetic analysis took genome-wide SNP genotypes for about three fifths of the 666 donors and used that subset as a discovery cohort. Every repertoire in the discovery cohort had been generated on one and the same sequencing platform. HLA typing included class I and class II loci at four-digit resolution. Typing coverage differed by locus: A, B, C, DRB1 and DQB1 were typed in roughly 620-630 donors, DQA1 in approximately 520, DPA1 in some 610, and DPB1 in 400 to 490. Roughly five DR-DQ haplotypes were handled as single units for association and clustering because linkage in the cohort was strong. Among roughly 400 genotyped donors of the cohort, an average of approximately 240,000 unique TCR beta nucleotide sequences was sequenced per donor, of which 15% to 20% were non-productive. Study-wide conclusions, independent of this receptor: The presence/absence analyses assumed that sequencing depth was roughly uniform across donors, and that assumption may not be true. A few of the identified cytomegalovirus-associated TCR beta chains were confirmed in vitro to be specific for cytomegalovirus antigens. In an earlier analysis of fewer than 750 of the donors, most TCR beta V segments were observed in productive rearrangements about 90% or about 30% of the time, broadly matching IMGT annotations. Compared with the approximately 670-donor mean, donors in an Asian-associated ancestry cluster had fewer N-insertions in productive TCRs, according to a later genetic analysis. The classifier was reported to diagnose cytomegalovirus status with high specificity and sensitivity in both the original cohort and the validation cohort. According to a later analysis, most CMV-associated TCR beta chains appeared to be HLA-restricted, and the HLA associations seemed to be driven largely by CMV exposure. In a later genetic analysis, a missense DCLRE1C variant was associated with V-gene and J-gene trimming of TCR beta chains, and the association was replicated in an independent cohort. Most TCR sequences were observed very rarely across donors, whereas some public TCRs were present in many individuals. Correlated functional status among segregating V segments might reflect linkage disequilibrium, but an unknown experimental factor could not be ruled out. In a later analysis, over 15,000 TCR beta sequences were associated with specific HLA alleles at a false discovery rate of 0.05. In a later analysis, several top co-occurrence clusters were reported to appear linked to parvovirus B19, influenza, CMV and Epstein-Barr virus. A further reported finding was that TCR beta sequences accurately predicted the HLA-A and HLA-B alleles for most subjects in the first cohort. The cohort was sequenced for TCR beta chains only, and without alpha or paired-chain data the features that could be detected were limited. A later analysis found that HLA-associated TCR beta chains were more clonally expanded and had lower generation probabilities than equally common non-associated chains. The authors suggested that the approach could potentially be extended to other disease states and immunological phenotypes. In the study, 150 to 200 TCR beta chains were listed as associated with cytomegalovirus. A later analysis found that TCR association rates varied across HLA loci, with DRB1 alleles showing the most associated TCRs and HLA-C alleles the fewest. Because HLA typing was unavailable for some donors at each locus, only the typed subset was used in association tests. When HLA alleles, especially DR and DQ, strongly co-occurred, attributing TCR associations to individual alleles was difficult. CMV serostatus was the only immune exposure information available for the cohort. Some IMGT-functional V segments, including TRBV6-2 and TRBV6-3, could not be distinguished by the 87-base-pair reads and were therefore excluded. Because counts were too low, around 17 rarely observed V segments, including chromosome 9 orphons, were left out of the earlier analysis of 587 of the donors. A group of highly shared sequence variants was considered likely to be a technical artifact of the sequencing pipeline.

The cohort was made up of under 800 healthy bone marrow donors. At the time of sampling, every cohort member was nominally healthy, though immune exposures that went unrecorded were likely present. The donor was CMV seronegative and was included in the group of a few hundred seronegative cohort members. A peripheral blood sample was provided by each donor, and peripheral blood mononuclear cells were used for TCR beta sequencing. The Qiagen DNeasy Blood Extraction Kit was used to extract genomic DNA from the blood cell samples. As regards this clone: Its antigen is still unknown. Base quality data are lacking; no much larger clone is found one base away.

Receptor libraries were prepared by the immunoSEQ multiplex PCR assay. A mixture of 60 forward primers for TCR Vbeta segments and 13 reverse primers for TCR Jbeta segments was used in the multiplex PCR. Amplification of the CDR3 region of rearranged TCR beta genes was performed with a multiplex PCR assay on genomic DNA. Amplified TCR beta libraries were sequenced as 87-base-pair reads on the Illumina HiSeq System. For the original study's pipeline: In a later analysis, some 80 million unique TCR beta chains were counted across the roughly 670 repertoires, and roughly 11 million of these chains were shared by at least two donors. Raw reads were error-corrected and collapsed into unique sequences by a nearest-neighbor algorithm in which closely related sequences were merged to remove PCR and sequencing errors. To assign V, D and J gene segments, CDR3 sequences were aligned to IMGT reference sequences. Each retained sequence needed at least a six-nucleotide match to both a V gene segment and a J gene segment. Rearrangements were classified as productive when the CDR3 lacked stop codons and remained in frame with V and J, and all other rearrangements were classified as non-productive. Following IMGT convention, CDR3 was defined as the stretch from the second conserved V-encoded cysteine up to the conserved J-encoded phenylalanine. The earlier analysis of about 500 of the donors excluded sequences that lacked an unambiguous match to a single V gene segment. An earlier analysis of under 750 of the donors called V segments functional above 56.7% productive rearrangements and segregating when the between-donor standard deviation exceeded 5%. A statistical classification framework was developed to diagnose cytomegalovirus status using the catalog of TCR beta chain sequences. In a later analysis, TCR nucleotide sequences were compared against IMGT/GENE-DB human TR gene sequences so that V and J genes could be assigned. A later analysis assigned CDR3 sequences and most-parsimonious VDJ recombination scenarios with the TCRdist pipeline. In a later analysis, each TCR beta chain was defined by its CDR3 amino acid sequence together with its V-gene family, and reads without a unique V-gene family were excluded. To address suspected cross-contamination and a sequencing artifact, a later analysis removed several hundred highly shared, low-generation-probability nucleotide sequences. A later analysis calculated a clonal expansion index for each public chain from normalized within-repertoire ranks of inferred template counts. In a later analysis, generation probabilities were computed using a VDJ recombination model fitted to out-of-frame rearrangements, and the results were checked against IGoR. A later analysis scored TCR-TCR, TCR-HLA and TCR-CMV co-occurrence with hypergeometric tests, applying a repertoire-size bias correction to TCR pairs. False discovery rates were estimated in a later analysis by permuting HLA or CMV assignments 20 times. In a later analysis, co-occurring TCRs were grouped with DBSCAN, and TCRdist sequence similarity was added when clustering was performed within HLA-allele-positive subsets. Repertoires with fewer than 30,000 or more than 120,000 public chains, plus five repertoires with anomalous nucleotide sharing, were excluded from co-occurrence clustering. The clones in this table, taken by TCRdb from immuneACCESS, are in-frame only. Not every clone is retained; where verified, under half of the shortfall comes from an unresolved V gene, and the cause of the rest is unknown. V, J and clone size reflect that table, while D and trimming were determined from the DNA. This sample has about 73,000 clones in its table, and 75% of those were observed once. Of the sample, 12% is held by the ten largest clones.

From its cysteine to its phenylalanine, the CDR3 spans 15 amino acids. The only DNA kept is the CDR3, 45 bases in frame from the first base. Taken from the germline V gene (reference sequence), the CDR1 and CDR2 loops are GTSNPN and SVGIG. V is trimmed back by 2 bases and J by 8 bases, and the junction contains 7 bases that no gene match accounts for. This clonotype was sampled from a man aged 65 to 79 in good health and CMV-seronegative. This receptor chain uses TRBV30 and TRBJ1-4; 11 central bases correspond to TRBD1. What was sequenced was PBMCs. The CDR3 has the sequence CAWSLGQGASEKLFF. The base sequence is TGTGCCTGGAGTCTAGGACAGGGGGCATCGGAAAAACTGTTTTTT.